The source of this TCR beta chain is a study of cytomegalovirus exposure and HLA in healthy donors. PCR primers comprised 60 Vbeta and 13 Jbeta primers. Using immunoSEQ multiplex PCR, the repertoire was profiled, and TCRdb retains in-frame clones only, with some absent. The repertoire table contains some 62,000 clones. Germline V gene data show CDR1 as SGDLS and CDR2 as YYNGEE. V was pared by 2 bases and J by 3 bases, with 3 bases of the junction left unmatched. The CDR3 has 17 residues. The gene calls are TRBV9 and TRBJ2-3; TRBD2 agrees at 16 bases. The source of this sequence is a young man in good health and CMV-seropositive. Source material: PBMCs. CDR3 sequence: CASSVGLAGGPTDTQYF. CDR3 coding DNA: TGTGCCAGCAGCGTGGGACTAGCGGGGGGGCCGACAGATACGCAGTATTTT.